This T cell receptor (beta chain) was sequenced in a study of blood T cell repertoires in COVID-19. Overall study context: Samples came from the United States, Italy and Spain, spanning acute and convalescent COVID-19. T cells, B-cell-depleted T cells, or PBMCs provided the cDNA or gDNA that served as material.

CDR1 and CDR2 from the germline V gene are MDHEN and SYDVKM. Trimming left V 3 bases short and J 5 bases short, with 11 bases between. This CDR3 contains 13 residues. The table came from immunoSEQ multiplex PCR; TCRdb's copy has only in-frame clones and leaves some out. The data contain 140,000 to 150,000 clones, 80% to 85% of them singletons. The sequenced sample consisted of peripheral blood. V gene TRBV28 combines with J gene TRBJ2-7, with a possible D match to TRBD1 (6 bases). The source of this sequence is a human donor in a cohort sampled during active COVID-19. The CDR3 loop reads CASSFVRGNEQYF. CDR3 nucleotide sequence: TGTGCCAGCAGTTTTGTAAGGGGGAACGAGCAGTACTTC. Combining the CDR3 with reference TRBV28 and TRBJ2-7 gives the whole variable domain DVKVTQSSRYLVKRTGEKVFLECVQDMDHENMFWYRQDPGLGLRLIYFSYDVKMKEKGDIPEGYSVSREKKERFSLILESASTNQTSMYLCASSFVRGNEQYFGPGTRLTVT.